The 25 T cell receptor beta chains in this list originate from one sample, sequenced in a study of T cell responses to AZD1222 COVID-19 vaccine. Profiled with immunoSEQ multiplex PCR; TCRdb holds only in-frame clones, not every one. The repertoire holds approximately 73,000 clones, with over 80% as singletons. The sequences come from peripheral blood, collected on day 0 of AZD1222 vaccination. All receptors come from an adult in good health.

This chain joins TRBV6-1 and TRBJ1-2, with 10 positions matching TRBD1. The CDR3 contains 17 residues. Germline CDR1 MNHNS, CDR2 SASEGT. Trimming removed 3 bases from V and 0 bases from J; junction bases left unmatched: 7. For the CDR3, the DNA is TGTGCCAGCAGTGAGGGGACAGGGGTGGGAGCTAACTATGGCTACACCTTC. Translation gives CASSEGTGVGANYGYTF.

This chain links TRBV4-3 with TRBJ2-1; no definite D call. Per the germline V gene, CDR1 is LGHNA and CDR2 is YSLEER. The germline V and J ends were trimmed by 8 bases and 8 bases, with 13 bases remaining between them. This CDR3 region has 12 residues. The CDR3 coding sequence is TGCGCCAGCGGTCGGATGGGCGATGAGCAGTTCTTC. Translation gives CASGRMGDEQFF.

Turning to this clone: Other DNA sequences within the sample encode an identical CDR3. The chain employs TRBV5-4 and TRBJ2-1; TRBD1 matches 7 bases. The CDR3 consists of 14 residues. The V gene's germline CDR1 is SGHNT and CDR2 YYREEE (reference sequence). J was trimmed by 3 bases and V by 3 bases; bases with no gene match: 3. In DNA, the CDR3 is TGTGCCAGCAGCTCCCGGGACAGCTACAATGAGCAGTTCTTC. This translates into CASSSRDSYNEQFF.

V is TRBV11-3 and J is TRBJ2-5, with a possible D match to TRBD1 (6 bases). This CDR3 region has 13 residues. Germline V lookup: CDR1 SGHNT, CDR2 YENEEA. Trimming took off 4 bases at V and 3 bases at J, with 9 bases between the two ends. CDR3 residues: CASSSGQKETQYF. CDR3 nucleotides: TGTGCCAGCAGCTCAGGACAGAAAGAGACCCAGTACTTC.

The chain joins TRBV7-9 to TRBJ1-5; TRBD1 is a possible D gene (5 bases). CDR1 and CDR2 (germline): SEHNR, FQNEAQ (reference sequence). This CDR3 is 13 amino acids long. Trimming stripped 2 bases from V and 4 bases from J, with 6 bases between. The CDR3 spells CASSLQGNQPQHF. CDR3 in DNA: TGTGCCAGCAGCTTACAGGGAAATCAGCCCCAGCATTTT.

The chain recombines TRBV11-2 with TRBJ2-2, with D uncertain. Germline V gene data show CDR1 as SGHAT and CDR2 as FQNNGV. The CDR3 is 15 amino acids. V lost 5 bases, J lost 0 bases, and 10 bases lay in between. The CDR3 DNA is TGTGCCAGCAGCAGGGCCCGAACGAACACCGGGGAGCTGTTTTTT. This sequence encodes CASSRARTNTGELFF.

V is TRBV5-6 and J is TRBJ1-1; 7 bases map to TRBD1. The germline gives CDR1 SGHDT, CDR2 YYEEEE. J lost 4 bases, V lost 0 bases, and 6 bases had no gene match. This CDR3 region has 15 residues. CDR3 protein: CASSLEGAPGTEAFF. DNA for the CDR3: TGTGCCAGCAGCTTGGAGGGGGCGCCGGGCACTGAAGCTTTCTTT. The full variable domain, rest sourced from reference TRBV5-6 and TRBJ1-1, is DAGVTQSPTHLIKTRGQQVTLRCSPKSGHDTVSWYQQALGQGPQFIFQYYEEEERQRGNFPDRFSGHQFPNYSSELNVNALLLGDSALYLCASSLEGAPGTEAFFGQGTRLTVV.

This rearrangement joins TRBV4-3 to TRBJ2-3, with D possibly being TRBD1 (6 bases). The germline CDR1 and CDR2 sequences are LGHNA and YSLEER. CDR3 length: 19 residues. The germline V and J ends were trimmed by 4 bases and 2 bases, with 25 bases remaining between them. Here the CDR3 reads CASSPTGTLLPSFTDTQYF. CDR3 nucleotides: TGCGCCAGCAGCCCAACCGGGACACTCCTGCCCTCATTCACAGATACGCAGTATTTT.

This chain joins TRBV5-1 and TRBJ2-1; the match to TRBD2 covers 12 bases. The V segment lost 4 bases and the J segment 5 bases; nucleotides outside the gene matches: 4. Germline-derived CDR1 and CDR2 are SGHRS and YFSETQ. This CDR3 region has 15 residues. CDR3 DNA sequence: TGCGCCAGCAGCCTGACTAGCGGGAGCCACAATGAGCAGTTCTTC. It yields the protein CASSLTSGSHNEQFF.

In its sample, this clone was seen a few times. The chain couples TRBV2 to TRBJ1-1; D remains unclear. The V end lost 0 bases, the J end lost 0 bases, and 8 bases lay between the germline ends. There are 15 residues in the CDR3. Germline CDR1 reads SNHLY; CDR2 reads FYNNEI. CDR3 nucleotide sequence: TGTGCCAGCAGTGAAGCATGGCGGGTGAACACTGAAGCTTTCTTT. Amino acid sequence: CASSEAWRVNTEAFF.

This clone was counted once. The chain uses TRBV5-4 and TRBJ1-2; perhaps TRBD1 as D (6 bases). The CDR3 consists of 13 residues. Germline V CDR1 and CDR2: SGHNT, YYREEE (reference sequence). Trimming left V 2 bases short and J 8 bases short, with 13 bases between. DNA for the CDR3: TGTGCCAGCAGCTTAGTACAGGGCGGCGGCTACACCTTC. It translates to CASSLVQGGGYTF.

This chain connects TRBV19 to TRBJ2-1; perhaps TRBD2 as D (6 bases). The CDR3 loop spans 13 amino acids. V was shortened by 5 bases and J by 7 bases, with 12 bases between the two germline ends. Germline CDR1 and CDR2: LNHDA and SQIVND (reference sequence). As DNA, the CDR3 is TGTGCCAGTAGTCTTGGAGGGTCTAATGAGCAGTTCTTC. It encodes CASSLGGSNEQFF.

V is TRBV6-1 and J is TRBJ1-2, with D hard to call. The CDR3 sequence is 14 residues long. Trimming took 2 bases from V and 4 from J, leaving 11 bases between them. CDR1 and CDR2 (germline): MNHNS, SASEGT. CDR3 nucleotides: TGTGCCAGCAGTGAATTCGGAGGTGCCTATGGCTACACCTTC. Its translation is CASSEFGGAYGYTF.

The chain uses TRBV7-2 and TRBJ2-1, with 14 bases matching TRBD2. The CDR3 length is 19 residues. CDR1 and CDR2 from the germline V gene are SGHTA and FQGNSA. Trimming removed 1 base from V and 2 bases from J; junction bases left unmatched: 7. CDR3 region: CASSLVGTSGSVAYNEQFF. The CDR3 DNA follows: TGTGCCAGCAGCTTAGTTGGGACTAGCGGGAGCGTGGCCTACAATGAGCAGTTCTTC.

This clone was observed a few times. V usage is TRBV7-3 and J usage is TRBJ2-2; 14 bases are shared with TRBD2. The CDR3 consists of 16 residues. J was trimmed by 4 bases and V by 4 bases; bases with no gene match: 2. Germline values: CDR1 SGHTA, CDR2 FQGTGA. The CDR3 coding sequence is TGTGCCAGCAGCTCCGGACTAGCGGGGGGCACCGGGGAGCTGTTTTTT. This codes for CASSSGLAGGTGELFF. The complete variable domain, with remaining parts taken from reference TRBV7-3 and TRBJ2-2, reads GAGVSQTPSNKVTEKGKYVELRCDPISGHTALYWYRQSLGQGPEFLIYFQGTGAADDSGLPNDRFFAVRPEGSVSTLKIQRTERGDSAVYLCASSSGLAGGTGELFFGEGSRLTVL.

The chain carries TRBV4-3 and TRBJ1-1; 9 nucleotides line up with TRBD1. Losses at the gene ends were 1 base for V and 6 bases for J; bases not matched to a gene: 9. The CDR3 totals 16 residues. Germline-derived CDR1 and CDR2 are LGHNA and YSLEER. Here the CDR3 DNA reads TGCGCCAGCAGCCAAGGAACGGGGACAGGGACCTCTGAAGCTTTCTTT. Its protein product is CASSQGTGTGTSEAFF.

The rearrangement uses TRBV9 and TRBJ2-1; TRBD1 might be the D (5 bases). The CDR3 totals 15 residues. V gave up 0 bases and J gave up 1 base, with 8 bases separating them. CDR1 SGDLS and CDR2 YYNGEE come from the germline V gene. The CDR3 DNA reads TGTGCCAGCAGCGTAGTCGACAGATCCTACAATGAGCAGTTCTTC. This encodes CASSVVDRSYNEQFF.

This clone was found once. The CDR3 loop is CASRLGSSYEQYF. The DNA for the CDR3 is TGCGCCAGCCGCCTCGGGAGCTCCTACGAGCAGTACTTC. This sequence joins TRBV5-1 and TRBJ2-7; D perhaps matches TRBD2 (6 bases). The CDR3 loop spans 13 amino acids. Trimming cost V 7 bases and J 0 bases, with 11 bases left between them. The germline gives CDR1 SGHRS, CDR2 YFSETQ.

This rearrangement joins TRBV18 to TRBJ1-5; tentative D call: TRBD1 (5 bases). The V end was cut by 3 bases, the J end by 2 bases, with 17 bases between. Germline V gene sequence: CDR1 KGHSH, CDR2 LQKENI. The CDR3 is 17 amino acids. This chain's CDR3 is CASSPDKALFGNQPQHF. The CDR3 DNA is TGTGCCAGCTCACCGGACAAGGCCCTATTCGGCAATCAGCCCCAGCATTTT. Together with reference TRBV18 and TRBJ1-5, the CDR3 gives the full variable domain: NAGVMQNPRHLVRRRGQEARLRCSPMKGHSHVYWYRQLPEEGLKFMVYLQKENIIDESGMPKERFSAEFPKEGPSILRIQQVVRGDSAAYFCASSPDKALFGNQPQHFGDGTRLSIL.

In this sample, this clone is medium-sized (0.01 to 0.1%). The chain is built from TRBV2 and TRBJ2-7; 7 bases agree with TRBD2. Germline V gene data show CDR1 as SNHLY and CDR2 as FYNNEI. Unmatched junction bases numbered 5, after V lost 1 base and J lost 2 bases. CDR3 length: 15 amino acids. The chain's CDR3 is CASSEEGGSPYEQYF. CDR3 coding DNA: TGTGCCAGCAGTGAAGAGGGCGGGAGCCCCTACGAGCAGTACTTC.

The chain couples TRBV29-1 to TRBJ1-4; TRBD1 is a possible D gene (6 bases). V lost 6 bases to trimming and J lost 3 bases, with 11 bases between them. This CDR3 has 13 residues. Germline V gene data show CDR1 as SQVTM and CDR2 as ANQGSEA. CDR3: CSVIQGSNEKLFF. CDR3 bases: TGCAGCGTCATCCAGGGGTCTAATGAAAAACTGTTTTTT.

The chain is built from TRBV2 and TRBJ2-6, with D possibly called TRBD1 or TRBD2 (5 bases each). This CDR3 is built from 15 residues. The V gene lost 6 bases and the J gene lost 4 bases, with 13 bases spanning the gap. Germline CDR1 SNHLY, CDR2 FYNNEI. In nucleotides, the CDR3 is TGTGCCAGCAGACAAAGGGGAGAAGGGGCCAACGTCCTGACTTTC. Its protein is CASRQRGEGANVLTF.

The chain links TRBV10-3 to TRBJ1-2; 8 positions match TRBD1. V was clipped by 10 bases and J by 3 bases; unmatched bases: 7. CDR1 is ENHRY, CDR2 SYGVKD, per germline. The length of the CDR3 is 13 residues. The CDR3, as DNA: TGTGCCACCTCGACAGGGGAGGACTATGGCTACACCTTC. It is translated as CATSTGEDYGYTF.

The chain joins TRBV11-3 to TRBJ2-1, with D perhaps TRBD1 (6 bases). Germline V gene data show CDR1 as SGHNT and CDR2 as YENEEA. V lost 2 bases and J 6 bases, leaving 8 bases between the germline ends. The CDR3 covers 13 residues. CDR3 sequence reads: CASSLLRGNEQFF. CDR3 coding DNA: TGTGCCAGCAGCTTACTCAGGGGCAATGAGCAGTTCTTC. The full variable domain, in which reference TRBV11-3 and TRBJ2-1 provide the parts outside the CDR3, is EAGVVQSPRYKIIEKKQPVAFWCNPISGHNTLYWYLQNLGQGPELLIRYENEEAVDDSQLPKDRFSAERLKGVDSTLKIQPAELGDSAVYLCASSLLRGNEQFFGPGTRLTVL.

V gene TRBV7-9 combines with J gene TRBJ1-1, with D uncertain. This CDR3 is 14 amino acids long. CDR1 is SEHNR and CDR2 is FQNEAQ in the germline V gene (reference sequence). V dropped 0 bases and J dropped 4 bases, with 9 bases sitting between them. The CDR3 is CASSLARSGTEAFF. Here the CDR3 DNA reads TGTGCCAGCAGCTTAGCGCGTTCGGGCACTGAAGCTTTCTTT.